The source of this T cell receptor beta chain is a study of OX40 agonist ivuxolimab in advanced cancers. Looking at the study overall: Patients were given ivuxolimab, an antibody that agonizes OX40 (CD134). Cohort: 75% to 90% men, mean age 60, aged about 20 to 85.

This clone was seen once. Baseline was the first blood sampling point, followed by cycle 4 day 1 and cycle 7 day 1. V shed 3 bases, J shed 4 bases, and the junction held 5 bases outside the gene matches. This CDR3 is built from 15 residues. Germline CDR1 SGDLS, CDR2 YYNGEE. Clones were sequenced by immunoSEQ multiplex PCR, and TCRdb holds only the in-frame ones, with some missing. Here the sample spans 70,000 to 95,000 clones, approximately 90% being singletons. The source material was CD4+ or CD8+ T cells sorted from blood, sampled in a trial of the OX40 agonist ivuxolimab. J is TRBJ2-2 and V is TRBV9, with TRBD1 matching over 8 bases. This receptor was obtained from an adult with an advanced solid tumor such as melanoma, head and neck, liver or kidney cancer. The DNA of the CDR3 is TGTGCCAGCAGCGCACCGACAGGGGTCACCGGGGAGCTGTTTTTT. It specifies CASSAPTGVTGELFF.